Listed here are 12 T cell receptor beta chains from one sample, sequenced in a study of OX40 agonist ivuxolimab in advanced cancers. Assay used: immunoSEQ multiplex PCR; TCRdb lists only in-frame clones, some missing. The sample has roughly 14,000 clones, around two thirds seen once. Source: CD4+ or CD8+ T cells sorted from blood, taken in a trial of the OX40 agonist ivuxolimab. Receptor source: an adult with an advanced solid tumor such as melanoma, head and neck, liver or kidney cancer.

The chain carries TRBV5-4 and TRBJ1-1; D ambiguous. Deletions cut 4 bases from V and 1 base from J, with 11 bases between. There are 14 residues in the CDR3. Germline V gene data show CDR1 as SGHNT and CDR2 as YYREEE (reference sequence). CDR3 residues: CASSQGLPNTEAFF. CDR3 coding DNA: TGTGCCAGCAGCCAAGGTCTCCCGAACACTGAAGCTTTCTTT.

This clone was recorded once. The J gene is TRBJ1-3, the V gene TRBV4-3; D is unresolved. Looked up from germline, CDR1 is LGHNA and CDR2 is YSLEER. The V end was cut by 4 bases, the J end by 1 base, with 8 bases between. The CDR3 is 14 residues long. CDR3 sequence reads: CASSPEISGNTIYF. The CDR3 DNA reads TGCGCCAGCAGCCCCGAAATATCTGGAAACACCATATATTTT.

In its sample, this clone was seen a few times. This chain uses TRBV29-1 with TRBJ1-2, with TRBD1 matching over 7 bases. Germline CDR1 is SQVTM and CDR2 is ANQGSEA. The junction had 13 bases not matched to a gene; V was cut back by 6 bases and J by 3 bases. This CDR3 is built from 15 residues. The CDR3 DNA reads TGCAGCGTACAGAGCCGAAGACAGGGCCACTATGGCTACACCTTC. Amino acid sequence: CSVQSRRQGHYGYTF.

V gene TRBV5-5 combines with J gene TRBJ2-3; TRBD2 might be the D (5 bases). Looked up from germline, CDR1 is SGHKS and CDR2 is YYEKEE (reference sequence). The CDR3 is made up of 15 amino acids. The ends were cut back, 5 bases at V and 0 bases at J, with 13 bases in the middle. The CDR3 here is CASRPPGFSTDTQYF. Written as DNA, the CDR3 is TGTGCCAGCAGACCCCCGGGATTTAGCACAGATACGCAGTATTTT.

V gene TRBV27 combines with J gene TRBJ2-7; 11 nucleotides align to TRBD2. The CDR3 has 16 amino acids. Germline V gives CDR1 MNHEY, CDR2 SMNVEV (reference sequence). J gave up 1 base and V 5 bases, and 7 bases lay outside the gene matches. The CDR3, as DNA: TGTGCCAGCAGTCCCTCTGGACTAGCGGGTTCCTACGAGCAGTACTTC. As protein: CASSPSGLAGSYEQYF.

The rearrangement uses TRBV13 and TRBJ2-7; 8 bases match TRBD2. The germline gives CDR1 PRHDT, CDR2 FYEKMQ (reference sequence). The CDR3 spans 14 residues. Unmatched junction bases numbered 8, after V lost 5 bases and J lost 5 bases. CDR3 bases: TGTGCCAGCAGCCCGGGGGGGTCGTTTCACGAGCAGTACTTC. The encoded protein is CASSPGGSFHEQYF.

The V call is TRBV4-1, the J call TRBJ2-2, with D unclear. V dropped 4 bases and J dropped 10 bases, with 10 bases sitting between them. The V gene's germline CDR1 is MGHRA and CDR2 YSYEKL. The CDR3 contains 12 residues. The CDR3 sequence: CASSPYGVELFF. CDR3 bases: TGCGCCAGCAGCCCTTATGGAGTGGAGCTGTTTTTT.

By share, this clone ranks as medium-sized (0.01 to 0.1%). This chain links TRBV6-5 with TRBJ2-3; D perhaps matches TRBD1 (5 bases). Trimming removed 7 bases from V and 1 base from J, with 15 bases in between. Looked up from germline, CDR1 is MNHEY and CDR2 is SVGAGI. The CDR3 loop spans 15 amino acids. CDR3: CASKYSQGGTDTQYF. As DNA, the CDR3 is TGTGCCAGCAAGTATAGCCAAGGGGGCACAGATACGCAGTATTTT.

CDR3 coding DNA: TGTGCCAGCAGTTACTCGTCGGGGGGCGAGCAGTACTTC. This encodes CASSYSSGGEQYF. The chain couples TRBV6-6 to TRBJ2-7; 7 bases fit TRBD2. The ends lost 0 bases at V and 6 bases at J; junction bases unmatched: 2. The CDR3 totals 13 residues. The V gene's germline CDR1 is MNHNY and CDR2 SVGAGI (reference sequence).

The J gene is TRBJ1-3, the V gene TRBV2; TRBD1 aligns across 7 bases. With 6 bases clipped from V and 0 bases from J, the junction kept 5 bases outside the gene matches. Germline loops: CDR1 SNHLY, CDR2 FYNNEI. This CDR3 contains 15 residues. The CDR3 sequence is CASSLTGSSGNTIYF. In DNA, the CDR3 is TGTGCCAGCAGCCTGACAGGGAGCTCTGGAAACACCATATATTTT.

The V and J genes are TRBV7-9 and TRBJ1-6, with 9 bases matching TRBD1. Losses at the gene ends were 5 bases for V and 8 bases for J; bases not matched to a gene: 7. Per the germline V gene, CDR1 is SEHNR and CDR2 is FQNEAQ (reference sequence). The CDR3 is 15 residues long. CDR3 loop: CASSRPGQGHSPLHF. For the CDR3, the DNA is TGTGCCAGCAGCAGACCGGGACAGGGACATTCACCCCTCCACTTT.

This chain links TRBV27 with TRBJ2-1; tentatively, D is TRBD2 (5 bases). CDR3 length: 12 residues. Trimming shortened V by 0 bases and J by 9 bases, and 6 bases separated the two germline ends. Germline CDR1 and CDR2: MNHEY and SMNVEV (reference sequence). CDR3 amino acids: CASSLSGGEQFF. The CDR3 nucleotides are TGTGCCAGCAGTTTATCAGGAGGTGAGCAGTTCTTC.